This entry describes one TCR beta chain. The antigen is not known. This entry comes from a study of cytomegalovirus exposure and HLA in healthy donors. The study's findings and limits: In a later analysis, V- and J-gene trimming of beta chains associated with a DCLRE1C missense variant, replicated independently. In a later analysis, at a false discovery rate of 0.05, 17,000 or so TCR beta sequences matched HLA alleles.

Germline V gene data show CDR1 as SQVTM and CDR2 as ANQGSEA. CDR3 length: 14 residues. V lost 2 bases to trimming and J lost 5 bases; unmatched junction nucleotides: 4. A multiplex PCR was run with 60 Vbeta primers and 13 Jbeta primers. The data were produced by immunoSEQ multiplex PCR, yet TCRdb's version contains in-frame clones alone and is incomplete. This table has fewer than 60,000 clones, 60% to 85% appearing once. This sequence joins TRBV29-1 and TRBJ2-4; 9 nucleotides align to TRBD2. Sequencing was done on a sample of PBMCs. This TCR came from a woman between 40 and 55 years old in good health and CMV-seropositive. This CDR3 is CSVEPSGGQNIQYF. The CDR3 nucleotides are TGCAGCGTTGAACCCAGCGGGGGGCAAAACATTCAGTACTTC.